This TCR beta chain stems from a study of PD-1 blockade in mismatch repair-deficient tumors. Study details: Patients had fewer than 15 mismatch repair-deficient cancer types and were previously treated and progressing.

For this clone: Its cognate antigen is unknown.

PCR or immunohistochemistry showed mismatch repair deficiency in every enrolled patient. Three pembrolizumab responders had their TCRs sequenced. Regarding the study as a whole: Tumor-resident clones, often undetectable pretreatment in blood, expanded then contracted after pembrolizumab.

CDR1 is SGHTA, CDR2 FQGTGA, per germline. V lost 3 bases and J 0 bases, leaving 6 bases between the germline ends. The CDR3 totals 14 residues. Method: immunoSEQ multiplex PCR; TCRdb's copy keeps in-frame clones and lacks some. The sample holds around 120,000 clones, 88% seen once. This TCR was sampled from an adult with mismatch repair-deficient cancer. Specimen: peripheral blood, collected approximately 73 weeks after starting pembrolizumab. The genes are TRBV7-3 and TRBJ1-3; D uncertain. CDR3 nucleotide sequence: TGTGCCAGCAGCTTGACGGCCTCTGGAAACACCATATATTTT. Encoded protein: CASSLTASGNTIYF.